Each of the 18 T cell receptor beta chains below was sequenced from the same sample in a study of OX40 agonist ivuxolimab in advanced cancers. Assay used: immunoSEQ multiplex PCR; TCRdb lists only in-frame clones, some missing. The sample carries 60,000 to 80,000 clones, approximately 90% recorded once. The sample in question was CD4+ or CD8+ T cells sorted from blood, obtained in a trial of the OX40 agonist ivuxolimab. These receptors came from an adult with an advanced solid tumor such as melanoma, head and neck, liver or kidney cancer.

This clone was counted once. This chain connects TRBV7-2 to TRBJ1-5; TRBD1 matches 8 bases. This CDR3 contains 14 residues. CDR1 is SGHTA and CDR2 is FQGNSA in the germline V gene. J lost 6 bases, V lost 5 bases, and 6 bases had no gene match. The CDR3 loop is CASSPGQGVQPQHF. The CDR3 DNA reads TGTGCCAGCAGCCCCGGACAGGGAGTTCAGCCCCAGCATTTT.

The V call is TRBV28, the J call TRBJ1-1; D perhaps matches TRBD1 (6 bases). Germline lookup yields CDR1 MDHEN and CDR2 SYDVKM. The CDR3 is 13 amino acids. V was trimmed by 4 bases and J by 1 base, leaving 7 bases between them. CDR3 protein: CASSSGQNTEAFF. The CDR3 bases are TGTGCCAGCAGTTCGGGACAGAACACTGAAGCTTTCTTT.

This clone came up once. The chain couples TRBV4-1 to TRBJ2-1; 14 positions agree with TRBD2. The CDR3 contains 19 residues. The germline V gene encodes CDR1 MGHRA and CDR2 YSYEKL. The V segment lost 5 bases and the J segment 0 bases; nucleotides outside the gene matches: 9. The CDR3, as DNA: TGCGCCAGCAGCTCACGTCAGGGGACTAGCGGGAGCTCCTACAATGAGCAGTTCTTC. Amino acid sequence: CASSSRQGTSGSSYNEQFF.

The genes are TRBV7-2 and TRBJ2-1; unclear D gene. Between the trimmed V and J ends, which lost 7 bases and 4 bases, there was a span of 5 bases. CDR3 length: 11 amino acids. CDR1 and CDR2 (germline): SGHTA, FQGNSA. CDR3 DNA: TGTGCCAGCACCGATTACAATGAGCAGTTCTTC. This encodes CASTDYNEQFF. Full variable domain (rest looked up from reference TRBV7-2 and TRBJ2-1): GAGVSQSPSNKVTEKGKDVELRCDPISGHTALYWYRQSLGQGLEFLIYFQGNSAPDKSGLPSDRFSAERTGGSVSTLTIQRTQQEDSAVYLCASTDYNEQFFGPGTRLTVL.

The chain carries TRBV6-5 and TRBJ1-6, with D tentatively TRBD1 (6 bases). Trimming cost V 0 bases and J 13 bases, with 19 bases left between them. Germline V gene lookup returns CDR1 MNHEY and CDR2 SVGAGI. The length of the CDR3 is 16 residues. CDR3 in DNA: TGTGCCAGCAGTTACTCGATTATTCCAACAGGGAGTCCCCTCCACTTT. Amino acids: CASSYSIIPTGSPLHF.

The chain recombines TRBV2 with TRBJ1-2; D is uncertain. In germline, CDR1 is SNHLY, CDR2 FYNNEI. The CDR3 has 11 amino acids. V dropped 5 bases and J dropped 7 bases, with 8 bases sitting between them. The CDR3 here is CASSFGLGYTF. In nucleotides, the CDR3 is TGTGCCAGCAGTTTCGGGCTTGGCTACACCTTC.

The chain combines TRBV6-5 with TRBJ2-5; 9 positions match TRBD2. The V segment lost 6 bases and the J segment 4 bases; nucleotides outside the gene matches: 9. The germline CDR1 and CDR2 sequences are MNHEY and SVGAGI. This CDR3 region has 15 residues. The CDR3 here is CASRRQGLAGETQYF. The CDR3 coding sequence is TGTGCCAGCAGAAGGCAGGGACTAGCAGGAGAGACCCAGTACTTC.

The chain recombines TRBV6-5 with TRBJ2-1; TRBD1 aligns across 9 bases. Germline V gene sequence: CDR1 MNHEY, CDR2 SVGAGI. Germline trimming cut 6 bases from V and 3 bases from J; bases unmatched to any gene: 6. The CDR3 covers 15 residues. The CDR3 protein is CASRDGDRDYNEQFF. CDR3 sequence (DNA): TGTGCCAGCAGGGATGGGGACAGGGACTACAATGAGCAGTTCTTC.

The J gene is TRBJ2-6, the V gene TRBV30; D remains unclear. V lost 4 bases, J lost 0 bases, and 4 bases lay in between. CDR3 length: 13 amino acids. Looked up from germline, CDR1 is GTSNPN and CDR2 is SVGIG (reference sequence). This chain's CDR3 is CAWTISGANVLTF. The CDR3 DNA reads as TGTGCCTGGACGATCTCTGGGGCCAACGTCCTGACTTTC. The full variable domain, in which reference TRBV30 and TRBJ2-6 provide the parts outside the CDR3, is SQTIHQWPATLVQPVGSPLSLECTVEGTSNPNLYWYRQAAGRGLQLLFYSVGIGQISSEVPQNLSASRPQDRQFILSSKKLLLSDSGFYLCAWTISGANVLTFGAGSRLTVL.

The DNA of the CDR3 is TGTGCCAGCAGACAGGGAAGTAACACTGAAGCTTTCTTT. It codes for CASRQGSNTEAFF. This chain connects TRBV18 to TRBJ1-1, with 7 bases matching TRBD1. J was trimmed by 2 bases and V by 8 bases; bases with no gene match: 5. The CDR3 covers 13 residues. CDR1 and CDR2 (germline): KGHSH, LQKENI.

The chain combines TRBV10-1 with TRBJ2-3; 7 positions match TRBD2. The germline V gene encodes CDR1 WNHNN and CDR2 SYGVQD (reference sequence). The CDR3 is 17 amino acids. Trimming cost V 3 bases and J 6 bases; bases outside gene matches: 15. This CDR3 reads CASSDFVAGARRDTQYF. CDR3 nucleotide sequence: TGCGCCAGCAGTGATTTTGTGGCGGGAGCCCGCCGTGATACGCAGTATTTT.

J is TRBJ2-3 and V is TRBV5-1; 10 nucleotides line up with TRBD2. Germline CDR1 SGHRS, CDR2 YFSETQ. Trimming at V came to 1 base and at J to 0 bases, leaving 2 bases not matched to a gene. The CDR3 consists of 16 residues. CDR3 residues: CASSLLAGASTDTQYF. DNA for the CDR3: TGCGCCAGCAGCTTGCTAGCGGGAGCTAGCACAGATACGCAGTATTTT.

V gene TRBV29-1 combines with J gene TRBJ1-4; perhaps TRBD1 as D (5 bases). The CDR3 runs 13 residues. V shed 7 bases and J shed 7 bases, with 16 bases lying between them. Germline assignment: CDR1 SQVTM and CDR2 ANQGSEA. CDR3: CSGGVQGAEKLFF. The CDR3 DNA reads as TGCAGCGGGGGGGTGCAGGGCGCTGAAAAACTGTTTTTT.

The chain employs TRBV25-1 and TRBJ1-2; D is possibly TRBD1 (5 bases). Germline V CDR1 and CDR2: MGHDK, SYGVNS. V lost 6 bases to trimming and J lost 7 bases, with 18 bases between them. The CDR3 consists of 14 residues. For the CDR3, the DNA is TGTGCCAGCAGCCACGGGGGGAGTCGGGGTGGCTACACCTTC. It codes for CASSHGGSRGGYTF.

The DNA of the CDR3 is TGTGCCAGCAGCTGGAGGGGACAGGGCCGGGGCGAGCAGTACTTC. Protein sequence: CASSWRGQGRGEQYF. The V and J genes are TRBV14 and TRBJ2-7, with 9 bases identical to TRBD1. The trim removed 5 bases at V and 6 bases at J, leaving 11 bases unmatched. This CDR3 has 15 amino acids. Germline CDR1 and CDR2: SGHDN and FVKESK. The variable domain in full, with the rest retrieved from reference TRBV14 and TRBJ2-7, is EAGVTQFPSHSVIEKGQTVTLRCDPISGHDNLYWYRRVMGKEIKFLLHFVKESKQDESGMPNNRFLAERTGGTYSTLKVQPAELEDSGVYFCASSWRGQGRGEQYFGPGTRLTVT.

The chain joins TRBV11-2 to TRBJ2-7, with D maybe TRBD2 (6 bases). The CDR3 totals 12 residues. The V gene lost 5 bases and the J gene lost 7 bases, with 12 bases spanning the gap. CDR1 is SGHAT and CDR2 is FQNNGV in the germline V gene. CDR3 in DNA: TGTGCCAGCAGCCTAGTTGGGACTGAGCAGTACTTC. Encoded protein: CASSLVGTEQYF.

The rearrangement joins TRBV7-6 to TRBJ1-6; D might be TRBD1 (5 bases). There are 15 residues in the CDR3. From germline, CDR1 is SGHVS and CDR2 FNYEAQ. Deletions cut 5 bases from V and 7 bases from J, with 15 bases between. The CDR3 nucleotides read TGTGCCAGCAGCCCCGCCCCTCGGGGGAATTCACCCCTCCACTTT. Translating it yields CASSPAPRGNSPLHF.

The gene calls are TRBV5-4 and TRBJ2-2; 8 bases map to TRBD1. Germline V lookup: CDR1 SGHNT, CDR2 YYREEE (reference sequence). The CDR3 runs to 15 residues. The J segment lost 4 bases and the V segment lost 1 base, leaving 3 bases of the junction unmatched. The DNA for the CDR3 is TGTGCCAGCAGCTTGTTCGACAGGGGCACCGGGGAGCTGTTTTTT. This translates into CASSLFDRGTGELFF.